These 5 T cell receptor beta chains came from one sample sequenced in a study of blood T cell repertoires in COVID-19. Clones were read by immunoSEQ multiplex PCR, and TCRdb kept only the in-frame ones, dropping some. Of roughly 440,000 clones detected, about 87% appear once; the ten largest clones hold 10% to 15%. Sequencing used peripheral blood. The source of these receptors is a woman in her 50s with COVID-19, enrolled during active disease.

V and J are TRBV3-1 (or the pseudogene TRBV3-2) and TRBJ1-1; weak D call: TRBD1 (5 bases). Trimming stripped 1 base from V and 3 bases from J, with 12 bases between. CDR1 and CDR2 (germline): LGHDT, YNNKEL (reference sequence). The CDR3 totals 15 residues. CDR3 sequence reads: CASSQVGGADTEAFF. CDR3 sequence (DNA): TGTGCCAGCAGCCAAGTCGGGGGAGCGGACACTGAAGCTTTCTTT.

This rearrangement joins TRBV5-3 to TRBJ1-3, with D maybe TRBD1 (5 bases). TRBV5-3 is sorted into the ORF group, with uncertain function. This CDR3 comprises 15 residues. V was trimmed by 5 bases and J by 3 bases, leaving 15 bases between them. CDR3: CARRLTGVHGNTIYF. In DNA, the CDR3 is TGTGCCAGAAGGTTGACGGGGGTACATGGAAACACCATATATTTT.

The chain employs TRBV3-1 (or the pseudogene TRBV3-2) and TRBJ1-3; D possibly corresponds to TRBD1 (6 bases). V shed 1 base and J shed 7 bases, with 11 bases lying between them. The V gene's germline CDR1 is LGHDT and CDR2 YNNKEL (reference sequence). The CDR3 runs 14 residues. The CDR3 here is CASSQVDRSNTIYF. CDR3 nucleotide sequence: TGTGCCAGCAGCCAAGTGGACAGAAGTAACACCATATATTTT.

CDR3 residues: CASSVDRATEAFF. CDR3 in DNA: TGTGCCAGCAGCGTAGACAGGGCAACGGAAGCTTTCTTT. The chain recombines TRBV9 with TRBJ1-1; weak D call: TRBD1 (6 bases). The germline V gene has CDR1 SGDLS and CDR2 YYNGEE. The V gene lost 0 bases and the J gene lost 8 bases, with 11 bases spanning the gap. There are 13 residues in the CDR3. The whole variable domain, filled in from reference TRBV9 and TRBJ1-1, reads DSGVTQTPKHLITATGQRVTLRCSPRSGDLSVYWYQQSLDQGLQFLIQYYNGEERAKGNILERFSAQQFPDLHSELNLSSLELGDSALYFCASSVDRATEAFFGQGTRLTVV.

This clone came up a few times. This CDR3 is also generated by other DNA sequences in the sample. The genes are TRBV6-5 and TRBJ1-1, with a possible D match to TRBD1 (5 bases). Germline-derived CDR1 and CDR2 are MNHEY and SVGAGI. Trimming pared 2 bases from V and 1 base from J, leaving 8 bases between. This CDR3 comprises 14 residues. CDR3 loop: CASSYQGGNTEAFF. DNA of the CDR3: TGTGCCAGCAGTTACCAGGGCGGGAACACTGAAGCTTTCTTT.